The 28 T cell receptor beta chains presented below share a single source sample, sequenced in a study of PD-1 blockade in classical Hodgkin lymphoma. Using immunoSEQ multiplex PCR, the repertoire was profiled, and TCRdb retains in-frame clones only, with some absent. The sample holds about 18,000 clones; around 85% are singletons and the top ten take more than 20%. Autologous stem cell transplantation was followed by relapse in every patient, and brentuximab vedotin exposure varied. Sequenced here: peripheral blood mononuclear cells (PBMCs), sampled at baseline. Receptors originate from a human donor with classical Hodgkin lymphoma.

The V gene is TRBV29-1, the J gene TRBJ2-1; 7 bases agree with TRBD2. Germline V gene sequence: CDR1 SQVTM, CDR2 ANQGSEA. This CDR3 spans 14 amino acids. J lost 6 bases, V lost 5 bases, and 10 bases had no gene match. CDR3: CSVRGYGGSNEQFF. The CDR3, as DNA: TGCAGCGTTCGGGGGTACGGGGGGAGCAATGAGCAGTTCTTC.

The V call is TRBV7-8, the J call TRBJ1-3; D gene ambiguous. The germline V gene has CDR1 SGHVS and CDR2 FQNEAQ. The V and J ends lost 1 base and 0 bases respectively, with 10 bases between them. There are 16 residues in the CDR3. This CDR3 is CASSLDTGLSGNTIYF. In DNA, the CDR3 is TGTGCCAGCAGCTTAGATACTGGGCTCTCTGGAAACACCATATATTTT.

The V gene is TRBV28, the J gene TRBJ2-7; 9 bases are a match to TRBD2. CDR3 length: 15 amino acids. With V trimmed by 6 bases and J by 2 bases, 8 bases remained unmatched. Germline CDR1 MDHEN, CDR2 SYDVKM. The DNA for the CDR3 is TGTGCCAGCAGCCAGACTAGCGGCATCACCTACGAGCAGTACTTC. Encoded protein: CASSQTSGITYEQYF.

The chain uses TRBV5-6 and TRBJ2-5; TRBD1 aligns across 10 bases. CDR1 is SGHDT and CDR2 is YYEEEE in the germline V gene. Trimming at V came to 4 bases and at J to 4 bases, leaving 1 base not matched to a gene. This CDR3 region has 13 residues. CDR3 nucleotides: TGTGCCAGCAGCCGGGACAGGGGAGAGACCCAGTACTTC. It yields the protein CASSRDRGETQYF.

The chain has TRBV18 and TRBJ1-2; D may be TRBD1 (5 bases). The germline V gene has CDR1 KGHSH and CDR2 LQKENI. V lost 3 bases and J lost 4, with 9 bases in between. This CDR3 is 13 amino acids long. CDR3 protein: CASSPGDAYGYTF. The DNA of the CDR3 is TGTGCCAGCTCACCGGGGGATGCCTATGGCTACACCTTC.

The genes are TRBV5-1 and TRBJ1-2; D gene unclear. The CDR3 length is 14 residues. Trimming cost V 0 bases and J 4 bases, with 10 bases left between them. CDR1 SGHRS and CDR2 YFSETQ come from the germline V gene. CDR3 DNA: TGCGCCAGCAGCTTGGCCCTGGGGAGCTATGGCTACACCTTC. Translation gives CASSLALGSYGYTF.

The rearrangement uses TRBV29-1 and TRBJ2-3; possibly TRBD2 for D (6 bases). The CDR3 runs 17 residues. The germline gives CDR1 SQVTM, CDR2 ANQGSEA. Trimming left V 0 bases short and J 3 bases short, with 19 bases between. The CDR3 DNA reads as TGCAGCGTTGAAGATCGTCTGGCGGCGGGGTTTACAGATACGCAGTATTTT. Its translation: CSVEDRLAAGFTDTQYF.

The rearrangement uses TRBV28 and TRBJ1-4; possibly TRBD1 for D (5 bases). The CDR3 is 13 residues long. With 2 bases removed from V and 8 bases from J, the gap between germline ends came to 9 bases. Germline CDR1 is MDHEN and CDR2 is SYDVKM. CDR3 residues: CASSLGGNEKLFF. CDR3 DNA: TGTGCCAGCAGTTTAGGGGGGAACGAAAAACTGTTTTTT. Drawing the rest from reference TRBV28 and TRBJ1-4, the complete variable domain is DVKVTQSSRYLVKRTGEKVFLECVQDMDHENMFWYRQDPGLGLRLIYFSYDVKMKEKGDIPEGYSVSREKKERFSLILESASTNQTSMYLCASSLGGNEKLFFGSGTQLSVL.

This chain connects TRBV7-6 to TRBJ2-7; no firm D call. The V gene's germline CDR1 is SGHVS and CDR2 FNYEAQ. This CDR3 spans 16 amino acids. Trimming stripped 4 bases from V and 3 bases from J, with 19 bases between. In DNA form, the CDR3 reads TGTGCCAGCAGCTCCCCCGGGCCAAAGGCTGACTACGAGCAGTACTTC. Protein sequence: CASSSPGPKADYEQYF.

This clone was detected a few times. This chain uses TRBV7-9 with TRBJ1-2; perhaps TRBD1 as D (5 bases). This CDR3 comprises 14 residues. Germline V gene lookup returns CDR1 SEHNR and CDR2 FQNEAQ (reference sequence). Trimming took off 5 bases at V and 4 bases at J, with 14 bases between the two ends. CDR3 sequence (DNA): TGTGCCAGCAGCCAAGGGGACCTAATCTATGGCTACACCTTC. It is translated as CASSQGDLIYGYTF.

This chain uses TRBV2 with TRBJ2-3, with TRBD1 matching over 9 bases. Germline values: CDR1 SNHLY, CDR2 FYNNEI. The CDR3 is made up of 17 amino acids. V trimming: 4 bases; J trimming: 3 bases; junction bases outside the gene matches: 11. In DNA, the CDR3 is TGTGCCAGCAGTGGGGGACAGGGCAATTATTGGACAGATACGCAGTATTTT. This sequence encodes CASSGGQGNYWTDTQYF.

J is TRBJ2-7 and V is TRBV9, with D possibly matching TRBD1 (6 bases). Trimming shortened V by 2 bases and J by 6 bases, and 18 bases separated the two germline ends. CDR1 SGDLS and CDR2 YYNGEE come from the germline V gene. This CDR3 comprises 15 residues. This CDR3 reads CASSVDQGGIGEQYF. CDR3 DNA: TGTGCCAGCAGCGTGGACCAAGGGGGTATCGGCGAGCAGTACTTC.

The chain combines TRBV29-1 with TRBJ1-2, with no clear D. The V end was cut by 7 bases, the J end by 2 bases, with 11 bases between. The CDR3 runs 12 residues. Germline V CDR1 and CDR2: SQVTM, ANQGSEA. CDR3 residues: CSGRGANYGYTF. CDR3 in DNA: TGCAGCGGGCGTGGAGCGAACTATGGCTACACCTTC.

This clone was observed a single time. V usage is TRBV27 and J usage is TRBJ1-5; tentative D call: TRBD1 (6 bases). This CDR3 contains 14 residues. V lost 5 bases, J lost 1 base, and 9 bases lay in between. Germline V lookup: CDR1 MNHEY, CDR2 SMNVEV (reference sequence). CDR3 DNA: TGTGCCAGCAGTACCGGACAGAGCAATCAGCCCCAGCATTTT. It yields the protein CASSTGQSNQPQHF.

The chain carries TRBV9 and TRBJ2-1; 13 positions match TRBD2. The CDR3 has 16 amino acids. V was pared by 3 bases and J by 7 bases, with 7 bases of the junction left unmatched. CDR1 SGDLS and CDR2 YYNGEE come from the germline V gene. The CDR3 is CASSATGTSGVNEQFF. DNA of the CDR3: TGTGCCAGCAGCGCAACCGGGACTAGCGGGGTAAATGAGCAGTTCTTC.

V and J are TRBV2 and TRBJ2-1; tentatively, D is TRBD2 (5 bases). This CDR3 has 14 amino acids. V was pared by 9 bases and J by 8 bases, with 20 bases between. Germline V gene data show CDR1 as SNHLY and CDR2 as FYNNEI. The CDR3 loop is CASSILRVLDEQFF. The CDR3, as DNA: TGTGCCAGTAGCATCTTGCGGGTGTTGGATGAGCAGTTCTTC.

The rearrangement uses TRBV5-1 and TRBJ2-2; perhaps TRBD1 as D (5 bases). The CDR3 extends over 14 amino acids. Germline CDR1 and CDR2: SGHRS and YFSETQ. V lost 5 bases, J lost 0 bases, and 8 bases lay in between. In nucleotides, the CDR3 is TGCGCCAGCAGGGACATTTCGAACACCGGGGAGCTGTTTTTT. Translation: CASRDISNTGELFF.

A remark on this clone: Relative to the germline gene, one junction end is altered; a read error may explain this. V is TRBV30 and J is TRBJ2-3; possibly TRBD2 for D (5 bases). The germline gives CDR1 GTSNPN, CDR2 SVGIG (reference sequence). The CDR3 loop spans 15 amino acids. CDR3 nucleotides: TGTACCTGGAGTCCGCCAGTGATCGGGGCAGATACGCAGTATTTT. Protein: CTWSPPVIGADTQYF.

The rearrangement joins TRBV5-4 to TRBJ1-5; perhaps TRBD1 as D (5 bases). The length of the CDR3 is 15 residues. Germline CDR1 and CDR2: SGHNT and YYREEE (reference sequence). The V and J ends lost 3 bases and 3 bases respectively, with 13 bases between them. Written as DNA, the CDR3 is TGTGCCAGCAGCTCGGGACTAACTTACAATCAGCCCCAGCATTTT. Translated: CASSSGLTYNQPQHF.

In DNA, the CDR3 is TGTGCCAGCAGTTCCCCTGAGGCGGGGGGAAACACCATATATTTT. It translates to CASSSPEAGGNTIYF. The V gene is TRBV6-6, the J gene TRBJ1-3, with no clear D. V was pared by 4 bases and J by 4 bases, with 14 bases between. The germline CDR1 and CDR2 sequences are MNHNY and SVGAGI (reference sequence). CDR3 length equals 15 residues.

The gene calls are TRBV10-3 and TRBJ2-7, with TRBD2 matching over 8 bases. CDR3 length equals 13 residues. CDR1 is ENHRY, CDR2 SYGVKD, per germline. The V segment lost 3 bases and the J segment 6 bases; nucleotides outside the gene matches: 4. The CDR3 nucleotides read TGTGCCATCAGTGATGCGGGGGGAGGCGAGCAGTACTTC. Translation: CAISDAGGGEQYF.

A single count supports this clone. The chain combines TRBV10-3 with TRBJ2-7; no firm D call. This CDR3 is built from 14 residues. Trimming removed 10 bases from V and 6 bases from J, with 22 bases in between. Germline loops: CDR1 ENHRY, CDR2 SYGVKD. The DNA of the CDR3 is TGTGCCACCGCCGACCAACGGAGCTCCGCCGAGCAGTACTTC. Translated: CATADQRSSAEQYF.

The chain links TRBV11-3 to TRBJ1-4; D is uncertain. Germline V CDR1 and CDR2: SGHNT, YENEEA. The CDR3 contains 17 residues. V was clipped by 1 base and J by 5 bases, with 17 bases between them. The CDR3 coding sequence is TGTGCCAGCAGCTTAGTCGAGTTCCGAGCGGAGAATGAAAAACTGTTTTTT. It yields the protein CASSLVEFRAENEKLFF.

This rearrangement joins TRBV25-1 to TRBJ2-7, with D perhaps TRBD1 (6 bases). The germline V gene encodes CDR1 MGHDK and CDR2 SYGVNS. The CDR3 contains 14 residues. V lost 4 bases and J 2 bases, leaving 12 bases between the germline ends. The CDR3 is CASSVGTGPYEQYF. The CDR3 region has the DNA TGTGCCAGCAGTGTAGGAACAGGGCCCTACGAGCAGTACTTC.

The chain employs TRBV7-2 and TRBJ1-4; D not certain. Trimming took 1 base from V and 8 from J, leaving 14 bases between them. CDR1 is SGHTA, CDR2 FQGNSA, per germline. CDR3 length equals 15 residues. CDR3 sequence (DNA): TGTGCCAGCAGCTTAGGCAGCCTCGGATGGGAAAAACTGTTTTTT. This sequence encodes CASSLGSLGWEKLFF. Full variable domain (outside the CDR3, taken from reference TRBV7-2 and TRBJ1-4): GAGVSQSPSNKVTEKGKDVELRCDPISGHTALYWYRQSLGQGLEFLIYFQGNSAPDKSGLPSDRFSAERTGGSVSTLTIQRTQQEDSAVYLCASSLGSLGWEKLFFGSGTQLSVL.

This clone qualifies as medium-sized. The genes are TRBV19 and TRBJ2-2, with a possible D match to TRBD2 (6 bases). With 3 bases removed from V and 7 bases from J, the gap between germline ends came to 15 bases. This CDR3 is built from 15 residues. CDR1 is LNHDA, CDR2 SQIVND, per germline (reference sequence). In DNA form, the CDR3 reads TGTGCCAGTAGTATCACGGGGGATCCTGGCGGGGAGCTGTTTTTT. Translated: CASSITGDPGGELFF.

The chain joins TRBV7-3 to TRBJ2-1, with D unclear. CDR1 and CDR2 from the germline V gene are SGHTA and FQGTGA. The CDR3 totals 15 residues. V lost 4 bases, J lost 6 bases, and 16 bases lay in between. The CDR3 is CASSSSSSSGNEQFF. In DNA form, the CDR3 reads TGTGCCAGCAGCTCCTCTTCGTCTTCGGGCAATGAGCAGTTCTTC.

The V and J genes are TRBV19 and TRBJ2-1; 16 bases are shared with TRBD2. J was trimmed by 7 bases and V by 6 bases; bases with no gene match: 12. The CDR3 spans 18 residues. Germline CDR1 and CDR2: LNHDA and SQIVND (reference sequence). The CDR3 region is CASRFQGLAGGLMNEQFF. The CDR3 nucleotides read TGTGCCAGTAGATTCCAGGGACTAGCGGGGGGGCTTATGAATGAGCAGTTCTTC.